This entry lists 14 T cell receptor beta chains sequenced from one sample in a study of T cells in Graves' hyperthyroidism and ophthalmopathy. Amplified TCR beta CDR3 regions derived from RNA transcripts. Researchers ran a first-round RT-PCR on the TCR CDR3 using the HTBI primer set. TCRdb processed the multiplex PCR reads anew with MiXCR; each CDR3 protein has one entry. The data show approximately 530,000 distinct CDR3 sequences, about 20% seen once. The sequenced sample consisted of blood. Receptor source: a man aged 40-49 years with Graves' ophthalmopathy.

The CDR3 DNA reads as TGCAGCGTTGTTGTGGGCACAGATACGCAGTATTTT. This gives the protein CSVVVGTDTQYF. The rearrangement joins TRBV29-1 to TRBJ2-3, with D uncertain. The CDR3 extends over 12 amino acids. The V gene's germline CDR1 is SQVTM and CDR2 ANQGSEA. V was shortened by 4 bases and J by 1 base, with 6 bases between the two germline ends.

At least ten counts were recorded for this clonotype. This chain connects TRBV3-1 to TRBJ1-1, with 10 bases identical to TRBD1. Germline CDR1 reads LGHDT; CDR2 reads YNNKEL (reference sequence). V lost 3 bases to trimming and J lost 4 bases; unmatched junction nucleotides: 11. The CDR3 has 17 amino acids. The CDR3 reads CASSHAGTGVRGTEAFF. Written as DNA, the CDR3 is TGTGCCAGCAGCCACGCCGGGACAGGGGTGAGAGGCACTGAAGCTTTCTTT.

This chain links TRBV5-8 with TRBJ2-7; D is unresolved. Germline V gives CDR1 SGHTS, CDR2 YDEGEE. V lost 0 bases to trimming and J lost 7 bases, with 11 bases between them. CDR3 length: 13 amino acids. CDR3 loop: CASSLGITSEQYF. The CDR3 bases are TGTGCCAGCAGCTTGGGGATTACGAGTGAGCAGTACTTC.

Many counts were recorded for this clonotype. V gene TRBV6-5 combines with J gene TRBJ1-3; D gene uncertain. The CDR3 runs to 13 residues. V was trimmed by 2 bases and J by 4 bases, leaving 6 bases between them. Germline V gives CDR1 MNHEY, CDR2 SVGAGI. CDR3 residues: CASSYQQGNTIYF. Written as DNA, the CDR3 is TGTGCCAGCAGTTACCAACAGGGAAACACCATATATTTT.

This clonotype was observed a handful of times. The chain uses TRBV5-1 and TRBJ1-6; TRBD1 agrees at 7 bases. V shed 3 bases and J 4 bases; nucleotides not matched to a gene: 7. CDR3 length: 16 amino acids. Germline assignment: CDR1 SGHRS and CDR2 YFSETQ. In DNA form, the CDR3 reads TGCGCCAGCAGCTCACAGGGGAGGGAGTATAATTCACCCCTCCACTTT. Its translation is CASSSQGREYNSPLHF.

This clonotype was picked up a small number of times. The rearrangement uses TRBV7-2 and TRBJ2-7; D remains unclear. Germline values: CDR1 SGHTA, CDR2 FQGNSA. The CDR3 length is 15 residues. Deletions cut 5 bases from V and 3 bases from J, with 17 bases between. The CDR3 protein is CASSRPSGPNYEQYF. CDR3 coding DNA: TGTGCCAGCAGCCGTCCTTCCGGGCCCAACTACGAGCAGTACTTC.

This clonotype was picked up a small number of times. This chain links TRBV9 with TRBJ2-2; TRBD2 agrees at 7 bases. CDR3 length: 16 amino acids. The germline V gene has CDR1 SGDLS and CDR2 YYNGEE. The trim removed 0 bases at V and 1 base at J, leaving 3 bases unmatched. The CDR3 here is CASSVVSGENTGELFF. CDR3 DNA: TGTGCCAGCAGCGTAGTGAGCGGGGAGAACACCGGGGAGCTGTTTTTT.

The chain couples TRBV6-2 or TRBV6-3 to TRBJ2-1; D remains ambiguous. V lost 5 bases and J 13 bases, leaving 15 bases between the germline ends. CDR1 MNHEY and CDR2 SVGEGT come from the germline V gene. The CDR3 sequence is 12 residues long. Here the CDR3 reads CASSRGLLGQFF. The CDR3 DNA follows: TGTGCCAGCAGTCGAGGTCTCTTGGGCCAGTTCTTC.

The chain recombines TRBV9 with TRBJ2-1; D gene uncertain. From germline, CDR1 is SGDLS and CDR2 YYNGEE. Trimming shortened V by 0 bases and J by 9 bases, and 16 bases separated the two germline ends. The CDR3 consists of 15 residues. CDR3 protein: CASSVDSRLRGEQFF. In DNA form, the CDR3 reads TGTGCCAGCAGCGTAGACAGTAGATTAAGAGGTGAGCAGTTCTTC.

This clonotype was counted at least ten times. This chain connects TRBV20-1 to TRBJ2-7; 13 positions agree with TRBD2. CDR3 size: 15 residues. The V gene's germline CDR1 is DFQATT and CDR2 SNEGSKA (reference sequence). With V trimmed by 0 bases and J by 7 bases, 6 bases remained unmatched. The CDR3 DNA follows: TGCAGTGCTAGAGAATTAACGGGACTAGCGGGGGAGCAGTACTTC. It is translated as CSARELTGLAGEQYF.

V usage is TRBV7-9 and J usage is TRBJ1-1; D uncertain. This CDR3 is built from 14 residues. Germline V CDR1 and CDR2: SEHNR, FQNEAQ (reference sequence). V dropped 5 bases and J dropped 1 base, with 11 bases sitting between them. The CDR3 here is CASSPITKNTEAFF. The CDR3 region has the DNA TGTGCCAGCAGCCCCATCACAAAGAACACTGAAGCTTTCTTT.

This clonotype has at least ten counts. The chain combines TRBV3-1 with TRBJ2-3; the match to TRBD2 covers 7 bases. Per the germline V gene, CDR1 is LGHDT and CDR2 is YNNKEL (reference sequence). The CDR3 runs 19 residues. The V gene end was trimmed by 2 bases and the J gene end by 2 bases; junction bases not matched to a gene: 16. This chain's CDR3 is CASSQLILEPSGSTDTQYF. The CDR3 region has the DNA TGTGCCAGCAGCCAACTTATTCTGGAGCCTAGCGGATCCACAGATACGCAGTATTTT.

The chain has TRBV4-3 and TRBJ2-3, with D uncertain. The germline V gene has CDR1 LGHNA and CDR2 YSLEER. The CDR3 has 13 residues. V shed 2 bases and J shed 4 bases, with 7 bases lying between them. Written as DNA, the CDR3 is TGCGCCAGCAGCCAATACGGGCCAGATACGCAGTATTTT. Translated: CASSQYGPDTQYF.

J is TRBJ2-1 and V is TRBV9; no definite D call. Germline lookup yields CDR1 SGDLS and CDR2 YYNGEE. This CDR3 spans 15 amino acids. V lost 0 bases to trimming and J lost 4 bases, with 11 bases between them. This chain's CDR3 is CASSVAGVEYNEQFF. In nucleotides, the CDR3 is TGTGCCAGCAGCGTAGCTGGAGTTGAATACAATGAGCAGTTCTTC.